The clone carrying this T cell receptor (beta chain) has only a few counts. Its specificity is not known. Reverse transcribing all isolated RNA meant expressed TCRB transcripts were sequenced. The assay was immunoSEQ multiplex PCR, and TCRdb's table has in-frame clones only and misses some. The data contain 500,000 to 650,000 clones, roughly 12% of them seen just once; the ten biggest clones take up more than 0.095%. This sample was included in a study of beta chain features in type 1 diabetes. Across the whole study: Nearly 110,000,000 sorted cells were examined across all samples. Study-level results: Researchers report that Type 1 diabetes patients had moderately but significantly shorter TCRB CDR3s across all four CD4+ subsets. Naive, central memory and regulatory TCRB repertoires appeared more similar among patients than healthy donors.

The CDR3 is 15 residues long. Trimming stripped 3 bases from V and 1 base from J, with 9 bases between. The V gene's germline CDR1 is LGHNA and CDR2 YSLEER. Central memory, naive, regulatory and stem cell-like memory CD4+ cells were sorted by CD45RO/CCR7/CD25/CD127/CD95/CD27. V usage is TRBV4-3 and J usage is TRBJ2-2; possibly TRBD2 for D (5 bases). The specimen was naive CD4+ T cells from blood. The receptor was isolated from a man younger than 45 with type 1 diabetes. The CDR3 reads CASSQRGMNTGELFF. For the CDR3, the DNA is TGCGCCAGCAGCCAGCGAGGGATGAACACCGGGGAGCTGTTTTTT.